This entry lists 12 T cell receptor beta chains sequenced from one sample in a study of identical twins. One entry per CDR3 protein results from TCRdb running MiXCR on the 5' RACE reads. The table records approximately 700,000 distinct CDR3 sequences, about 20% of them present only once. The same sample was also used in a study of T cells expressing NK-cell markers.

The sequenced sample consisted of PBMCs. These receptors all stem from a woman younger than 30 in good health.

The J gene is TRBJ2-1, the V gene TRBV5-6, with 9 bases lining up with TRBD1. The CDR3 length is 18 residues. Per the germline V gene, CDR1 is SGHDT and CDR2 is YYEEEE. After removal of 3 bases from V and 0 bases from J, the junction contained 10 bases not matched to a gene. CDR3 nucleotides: TGTGCCAGCAGCTCCGGACAGGGGATGGCGGGCTCCTACAATGAGCAGTTCTTC. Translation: CASSSGQGMAGSYNEQFF.

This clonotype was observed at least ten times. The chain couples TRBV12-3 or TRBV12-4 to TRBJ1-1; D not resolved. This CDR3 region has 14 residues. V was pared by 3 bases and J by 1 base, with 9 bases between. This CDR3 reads CASSFGTANTEAFF. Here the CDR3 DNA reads TGTGCCAGCAGTTTTGGTACAGCGAACACTGAAGCTTTCTTT.

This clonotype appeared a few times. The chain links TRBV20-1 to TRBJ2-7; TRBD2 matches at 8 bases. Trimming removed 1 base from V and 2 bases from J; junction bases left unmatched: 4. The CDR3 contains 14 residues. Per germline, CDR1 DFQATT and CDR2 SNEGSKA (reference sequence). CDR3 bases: TGCAGTGCTAGAGCCCCAGCGGGGGCCTACGAGCAGTACTTC. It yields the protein CSARAPAGAYEQYF.

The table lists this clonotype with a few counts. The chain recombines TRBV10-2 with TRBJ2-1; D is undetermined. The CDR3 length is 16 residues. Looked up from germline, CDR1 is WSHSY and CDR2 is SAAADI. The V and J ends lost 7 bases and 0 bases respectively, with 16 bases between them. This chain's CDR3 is CASIAGPLHSYNEQFF. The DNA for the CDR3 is TGCGCCAGCATCGCCGGGCCATTACACTCCTACAATGAGCAGTTCTTC.

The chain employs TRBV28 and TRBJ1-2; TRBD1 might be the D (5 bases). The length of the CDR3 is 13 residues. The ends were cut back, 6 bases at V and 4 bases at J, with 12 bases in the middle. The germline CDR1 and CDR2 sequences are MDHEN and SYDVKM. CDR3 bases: TGTGCCAGCAGCGACCGGGACTCCTATGGCTACACCTTC. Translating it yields CASSDRDSYGYTF.

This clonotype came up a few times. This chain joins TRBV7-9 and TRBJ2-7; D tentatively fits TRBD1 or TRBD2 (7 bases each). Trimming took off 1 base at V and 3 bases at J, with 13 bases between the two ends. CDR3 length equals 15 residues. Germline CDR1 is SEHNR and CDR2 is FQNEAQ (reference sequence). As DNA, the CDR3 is TGTGCCAGCAGCTTAGGGGAGGGGGCGATCTACGAGCAGTACTTC. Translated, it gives CASSLGEGAIYEQYF.

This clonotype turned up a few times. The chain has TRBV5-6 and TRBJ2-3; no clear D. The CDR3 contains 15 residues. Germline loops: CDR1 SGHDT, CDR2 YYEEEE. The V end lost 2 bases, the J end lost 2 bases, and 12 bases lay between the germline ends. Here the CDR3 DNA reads TGTGCCAGCAGCTTAGGACCCACTCACACAGATACGCAGTATTTT. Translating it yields CASSLGPTHTDTQYF.

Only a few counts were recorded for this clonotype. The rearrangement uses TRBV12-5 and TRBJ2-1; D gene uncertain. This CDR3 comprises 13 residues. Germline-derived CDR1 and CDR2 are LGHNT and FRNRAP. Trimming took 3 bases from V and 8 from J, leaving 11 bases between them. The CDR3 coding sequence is TGTGCTAGTGGTTTCTCTGGGCGGCATGAGCAGTTCTTC. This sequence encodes CASGFSGRHEQFF. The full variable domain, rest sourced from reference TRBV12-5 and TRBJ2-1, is DARVTQTPRHKVTEMGQEVTMRCQPILGHNTVFWYRQTMMQGLELLAYFRNRAPLDDSGMPKDRFSAEMPDATLATLKIQPSEPRDSAVYFCASGFSGRHEQFFGPGTRLTVL.

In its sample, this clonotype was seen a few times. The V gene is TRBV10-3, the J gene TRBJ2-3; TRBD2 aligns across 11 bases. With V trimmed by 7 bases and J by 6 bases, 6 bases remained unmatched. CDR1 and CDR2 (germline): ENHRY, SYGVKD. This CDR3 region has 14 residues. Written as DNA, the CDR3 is TGTGCCATCACCGGGACTAGCGGAAGGGATACGCAGTATTTT. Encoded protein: CAITGTSGRDTQYF.

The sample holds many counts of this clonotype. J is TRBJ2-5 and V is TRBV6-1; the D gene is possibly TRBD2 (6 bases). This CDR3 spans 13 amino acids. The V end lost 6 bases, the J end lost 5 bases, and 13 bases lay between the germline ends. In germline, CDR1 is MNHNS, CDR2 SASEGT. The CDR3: CASSPGGIETQYF. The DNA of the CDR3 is TGTGCCAGCAGCCCCGGAGGGATCGAGACCCAGTACTTC.

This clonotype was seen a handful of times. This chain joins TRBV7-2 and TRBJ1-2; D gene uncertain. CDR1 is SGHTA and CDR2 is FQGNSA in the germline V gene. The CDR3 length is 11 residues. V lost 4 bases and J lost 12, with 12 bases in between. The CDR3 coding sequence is TGTGCCAGCAGCTCCAACACGGGTCACACCTTC. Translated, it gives CASSSNTGHTF.

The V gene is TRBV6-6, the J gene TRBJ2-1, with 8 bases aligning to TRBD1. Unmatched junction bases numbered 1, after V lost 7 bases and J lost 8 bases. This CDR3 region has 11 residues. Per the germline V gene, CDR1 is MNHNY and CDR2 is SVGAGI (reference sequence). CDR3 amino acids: CASTRGHEQFF. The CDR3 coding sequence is TGTGCCAGCACCAGGGGGCATGAGCAGTTCTTC.